This is a list of T cell receptor beta chains from one sample in a study of shared clonotypes between healthy human individuals. The table came from immunoSEQ multiplex PCR; TCRdb's copy has only in-frame clones and leaves some out. The repertoire includes millions of clones, about 95% of them detected once, and more than 0.95% sits in the top ten. Sequenced material: naive CD8+ T cells sorted from blood. Source of these receptors: a man in his late teens or twenties in good health. Each CDR3 is given with its conserved first and last residue. The D gene is left open where the match is weak. Clone size, where shown, is once, few, many, or a class for clones that have expanded.

clone_size,j_call,v_call,d_call,cdr3_nt,cdr3_aa
once,TRBJ2-7,TRBV29-1,NA,TGCAGCGTGAAAACAGGACAGAACTACGAGCAGTACTTC,CSVKTGQNYEQYF
NA,TRBJ1-6,TRBV2,NA,TGTGCCAGCAGAAGGGACACCTCCTATAATTCACCCCTCCACTTT,CASRRDTSYNSPLHF
NA,TRBJ1-2,TRBV30,TRBD1,TGTGCCGGACCGGGACAGGAAGTCTATGGCTACACCTTC,CAGPGQEVYGYTF
NA,TRBJ1-2,TRBV6-1,NA,TGTGCCAGCAGTGCCAGCAATAGGGGAATTGACGGCTACACCTTC,CASSASNRGIDGYTF
few,TRBJ2-7,TRBV4-1,NA,TGCGCCAGCAGCCAAGACAGGGGCTACGAGCAGTACTTC,CASSQDRGYEQYF
NA,TRBJ1-2,TRBV7-9,TRBD1,TGTGCCAGCAGCTACGTAGGGGGCGCAGATGGCTACACCTTC,CASSYVGGADGYTF
NA,TRBJ2-7,TRBV5-6,NA,TGTGCCAGCAGCTTCGCTCTGAGCGAGCAGTACTTC,CASSFALSEQYF
NA,TRBJ2-7,TRBV7-9,NA,TGTGCCAGCAGCGGAAGCCGGGACACCACTTACGAGCAGTACTTC,CASSGSRDTTYEQYF
NA,TRBJ2-4,TRBV6-5,NA,TGTGCCAGTTTCCACGACTGGGCCAAAAACATTCAGTACTTC,CASFHDWAKNIQYF
NA,TRBJ1-3,TRBV30,TRBD1,TGTGCCTGGAGTGGGACAGGGACTGGAAACACCATATATTTT,CAWSGTGTGNTIYF
NA,TRBJ1-1,TRBV19,NA,TGTGCCAGTAGCATGTTAACCGAGACAGTGAACACTGAAGCTTTCTTT,CASSMLTETVNTEAFF
NA,TRBJ2-1,TRBV5-8,NA,TGTGCCAGCAGCTTTCGACGATTCTTC,CASSFRRFF
NA,TRBJ2-7,TRBV18,TRBD1,TGTGCCAGCTCAAGCGACCGACAGGGCTACGAGCAGTACTTC,CASSSDRQGYEQYF
once,TRBJ1-1,TRBV14,NA,TGTGCCAGCAGCCAAGTTTTGGCCCCTGAAGCTTTCTTT,CASSQVLAPEAFF
NA,TRBJ2-1,TRBV11-3,NA,TGTGCCAGCAGCTTAGATAGGGGATCAAACAATGAGCAGTTCTTC,CASSLDRGSNNEQFF
NA,TRBJ2-1,TRBV7-9,NA,TGTGCCAGCAGCTTATTACGGCCCCTGGAGGATGAGCAGTTCTTC,CASSLLRPLEDEQFF
once,TRBJ1-1,TRBV28,NA,TGTGCCAGCAGTTTAGTCCTAGGCATGAACACTGAAGCTTTCTTT,CASSLVLGMNTEAFF
NA,TRBJ2-7,TRBV5-4,NA,TGTGCCAGCAGCTTTAAGGGTTCTGGCGAGCAGTACTTC,CASSFKGSGEQYF
NA,TRBJ1-6,TRBV14,NA,TGTGCCAGCAGCCAAGATGCCCCTTATTATTCACCCCTCCACTTT,CASSQDAPYYSPLHF
NA,TRBJ1-2,TRBV2,NA,TGTGCCAGCAGTGAAACTCTGGGGCCCGCGGATGGCTACACCTTC,CASSETLGPADGYTF
NA,TRBJ2-7,TRBV5-6,NA,TGTGCCAGCAGCCTGGCCTCCTACGAGCAGTACTTC,CASSLASYEQYF
NA,TRBJ2-7,TRBV7-6,TRBD1,TGTGCCAGCAGCTTACGGACAGGGGGGCTCTCCTACGAGCAGTACTTC,CASSLRTGGLSYEQYF
NA,TRBJ2-3,TRBV7-9,NA,TGTGCCAGCAGCACGTTTGGGGTCCCTAGCACAGATACGCAGTATTTT,CASSTFGVPSTDTQYF
NA,TRBJ2-7,TRBV6-5,NA,TGTGCCAGCCAACCGGAAACTTCCTCCTACGAGCAGTACTTC,CASQPETSSYEQYF
NA,TRBJ2-1,TRBV30,TRBD2,TGTGCCTGGAGTGCCTCTAGCGGTTATGAGCAGTTCTTC,CAWSASSGYEQFF
NA,TRBJ1-1,TRBV9,NA,TGTGCCAGCAGCGTAGGAGAGGTAAACACTGAAGCTTTCTTT,CASSVGEVNTEAFF
NA,TRBJ2-5,TRBV7-2,NA,TGTGCCAGCAGCAACCCGAACCAAGAGACCCAGTACTTC,CASSNPNQETQYF
NA,TRBJ2-1,TRBV11-2,NA,TGTGCCAGCAGTTCGACTTGGAATGAGCAGTTCTTC,CASSSTWNEQFF
NA,TRBJ2-3,TRBV30,TRBD2,TGTGCCTGGGGGACTAGCGGGACTACAGATACGCAGTATTTT,CAWGTSGTTDTQYF
NA,TRBJ1-2,TRBV2,NA,TGTGCCAGCAGTGACGAGTACCCAAGCTATGGCTACACCTTC,CASSDEYPSYGYTF
once,TRBJ2-3,TRBV6-5,NA,TGTGCCAGCAGTTCCATCCGGGCGGATACGCAGTATTTT,CASSSIRADTQYF
NA,TRBJ1-5,TRBV30,NA,TGTGCCTGGAGAGACAGGACTAGCAATCAGCCCCAGCATTTT,CAWRDRTSNQPQHF
NA,TRBJ1-1,TRBV28,NA,TGTGCCAGCAGTCCAGGGACTGAAGCTTTCTTT,CASSPGTEAFF
once,TRBJ2-3,TRBV5-1,NA,TGCGCCAGCAGCTTGGTGTCTAGCGAGTTGCCTACGCAGTATTTT,CASSLVSSELPTQYF
once,TRBJ2-1,TRBV5-6,TRBD1,TGTGCCAGCAGCGAGACGACAGGGGACAATGAGCAGTTCTTC,CASSETTGDNEQFF
NA,TRBJ2-3,TRBV11-2,TRBD2,TGTGCCAGCACATCTCTAGCGGGAGGGCCGGAGAAAGATACGCAGTATTTT,CASTSLAGGPEKDTQYF
NA,TRBJ2-7,TRBV13,TRBD1,TGTGCCAGCAGCCCATCCGGGACAGGGGGCTACGAGCAGTACTTC,CASSPSGTGGYEQYF
NA,TRBJ1-5,TRBV10-3,TRBD1,TGTGCCATCAGTGAGGGACAGGCCAGCAATCAGCCCCAGCATTTT,CAISEGQASNQPQHF
NA,TRBJ2-7,TRBV5-1,NA,TGCGCCAGCAGCTTGGCTGGCGGGGAGGTCTACGAGCAGTACTTC,CASSLAGGEVYEQYF
NA,TRBJ1-2,TRBV5-1,NA,TGCGCCAGCAGCTTACCCGAACAGGGCGGGTACTATGGCTACACCTTC,CASSLPEQGGYYGYTF
NA,TRBJ1-1,TRBV27,TRBD1,TGTGCCAGCAGTTCCCGGACAGGGGGCCCTGAAGCTTTCTTT,CASSSRTGGPEAFF